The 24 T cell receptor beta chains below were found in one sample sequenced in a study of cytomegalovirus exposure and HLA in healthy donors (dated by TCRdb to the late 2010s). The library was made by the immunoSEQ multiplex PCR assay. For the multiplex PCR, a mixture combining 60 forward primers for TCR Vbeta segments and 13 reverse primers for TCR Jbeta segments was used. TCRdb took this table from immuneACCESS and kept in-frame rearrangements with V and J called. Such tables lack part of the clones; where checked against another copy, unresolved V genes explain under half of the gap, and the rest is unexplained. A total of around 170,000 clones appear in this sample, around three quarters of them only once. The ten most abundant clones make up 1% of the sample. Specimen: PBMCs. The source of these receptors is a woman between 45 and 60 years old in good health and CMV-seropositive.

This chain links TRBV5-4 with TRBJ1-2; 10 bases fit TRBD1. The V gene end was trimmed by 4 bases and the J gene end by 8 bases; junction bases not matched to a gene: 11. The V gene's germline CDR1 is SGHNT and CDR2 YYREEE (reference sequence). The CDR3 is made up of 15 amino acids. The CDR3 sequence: CASSQRTGGMVGYTF. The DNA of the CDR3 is TGTGCCAGCAGCCAACGGACAGGGGGAATGGTAGGCTACACCTTC.

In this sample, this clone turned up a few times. CDR3 loop: CASSRTGNKGQPQHF. The CDR3 DNA sequence: TGTGCCAGCAGCCGGACAGGGAATAAGGGTCAGCCCCAGCATTTT. The chain has TRBV5-6 and TRBJ1-5; TRBD1 agrees at 8 bases. This CDR3 is built from 15 residues. Per germline, CDR1 SGHDT and CDR2 YYEEEE. Germline trimming cut 4 bases from V and 6 bases from J; bases unmatched to any gene: 9.

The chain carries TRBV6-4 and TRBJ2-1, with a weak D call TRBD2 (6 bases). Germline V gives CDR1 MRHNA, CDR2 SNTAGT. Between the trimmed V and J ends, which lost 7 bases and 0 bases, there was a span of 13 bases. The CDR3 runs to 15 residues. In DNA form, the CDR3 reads TGTGCCAGCACTCGGGACTTTAGCTCCTACAATGAGCAGTTCTTC. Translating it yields CASTRDFSSYNEQFF.

The CDR3 loop is CSVVEGAKTQYF. The CDR3 nucleotides read TGCAGCGTTGTAGAGGGGGCAAAGACCCAGTACTTC. The chain is built from TRBV29-1 and TRBJ2-5; 7 bases map to TRBD1. V was clipped by 4 bases and J by 6 bases; unmatched bases: 5. Germline values: CDR1 SQVTM, CDR2 ANQGSEA. The length of the CDR3 is 12 residues.

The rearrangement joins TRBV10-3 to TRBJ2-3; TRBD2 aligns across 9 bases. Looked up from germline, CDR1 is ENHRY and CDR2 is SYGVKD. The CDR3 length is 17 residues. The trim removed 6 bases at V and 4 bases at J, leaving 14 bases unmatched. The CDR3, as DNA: TGTGCCATCAGCGCTACTAGCGGGTCCTCAGTACCAGATACGCAGTATTTT. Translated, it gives CAISATSGSSVPDTQYF.

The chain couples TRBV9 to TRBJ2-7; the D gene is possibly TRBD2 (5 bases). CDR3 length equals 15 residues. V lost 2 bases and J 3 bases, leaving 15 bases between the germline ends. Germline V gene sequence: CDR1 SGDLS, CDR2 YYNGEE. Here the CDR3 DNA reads TGTGCCAGCAGCGTTGGAATGGGAGCTAACTACGAGCAGTACTTC. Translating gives CASSVGMGANYEQYF.

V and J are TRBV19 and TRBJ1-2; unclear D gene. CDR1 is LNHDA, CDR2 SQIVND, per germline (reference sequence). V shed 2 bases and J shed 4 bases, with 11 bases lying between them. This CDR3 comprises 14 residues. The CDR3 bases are TGTGCCAGTAGTATACTGAGGGTTGGCTATGGCTACACCTTC. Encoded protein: CASSILRVGYGYTF.

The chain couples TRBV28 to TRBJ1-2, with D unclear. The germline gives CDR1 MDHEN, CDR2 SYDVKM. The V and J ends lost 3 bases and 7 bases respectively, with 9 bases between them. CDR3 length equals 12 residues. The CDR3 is CASSFRTVGYTF. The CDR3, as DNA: TGTGCCAGCAGTTTCCGTACAGTTGGCTACACCTTC.

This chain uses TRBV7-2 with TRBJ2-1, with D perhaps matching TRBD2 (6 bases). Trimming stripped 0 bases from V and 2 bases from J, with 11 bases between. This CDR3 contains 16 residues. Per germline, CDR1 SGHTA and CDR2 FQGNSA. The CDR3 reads CASSLAWSSAYNEQFF. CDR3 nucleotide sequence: TGTGCCAGCAGCTTAGCGTGGTCTAGCGCCTACAATGAGCAGTTCTTC.

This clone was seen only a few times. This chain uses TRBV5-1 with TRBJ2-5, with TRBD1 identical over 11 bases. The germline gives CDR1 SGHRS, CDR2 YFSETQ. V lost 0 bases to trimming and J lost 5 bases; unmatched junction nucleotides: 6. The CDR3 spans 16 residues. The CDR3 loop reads CASSLARTGGGETQYF. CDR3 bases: TGCGCCAGCAGCTTGGCGCGGACAGGGGGCGGGGAGACCCAGTACTTC. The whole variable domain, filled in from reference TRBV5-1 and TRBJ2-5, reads KAGVTQTPRYLIKTRGQQVTLSCSPISGHRSVSWYQQTPGQGLQFLFEYFSETQRNKGNFPGRFSGRQFSNSRSEMNVSTLELGDSALYLCASSLARTGGGETQYFGPGTRLLVL.

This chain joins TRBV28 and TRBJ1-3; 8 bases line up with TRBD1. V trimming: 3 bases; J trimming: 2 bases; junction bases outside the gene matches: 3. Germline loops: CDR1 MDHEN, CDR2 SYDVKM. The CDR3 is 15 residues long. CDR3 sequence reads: CASSFQGAAGNTIYF. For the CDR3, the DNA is TGTGCCAGCAGTTTTCAGGGGGCGGCTGGAAACACCATATATTTT.

CDR3 protein: CASSSDRESGYTF. CDR3 DNA: TGTGCCAGCAGCTCCGACAGGGAGTCTGGCTACACCTTC. This chain joins TRBV7-9 and TRBJ1-2; 7 bases map to TRBD1. The CDR3 is made up of 13 amino acids. Germline V gene sequence: CDR1 SEHNR, CDR2 FQNEAQ (reference sequence). The V segment lost 4 bases and the J segment 7 bases; nucleotides outside the gene matches: 6.

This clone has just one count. CDR3 residues: CASSPGTGGVYEQYF. The CDR3 nucleotides are TGTGCCAGCAGCCCTGGGACAGGGGGCGTCTACGAGCAGTACTTC. The rearrangement links TRBV7-9 to TRBJ2-7, with TRBD1 matching over 12 bases. The CDR3 has 15 amino acids. The germline CDR1 and CDR2 sequences are SEHNR and FQNEAQ (reference sequence). J was trimmed by 3 bases and V by 5 bases; bases with no gene match: 5.

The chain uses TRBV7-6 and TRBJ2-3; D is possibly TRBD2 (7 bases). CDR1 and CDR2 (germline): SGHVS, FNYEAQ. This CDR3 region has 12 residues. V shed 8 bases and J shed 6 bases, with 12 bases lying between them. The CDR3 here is CASGRGADTQYF. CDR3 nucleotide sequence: TGTGCCAGCGGCCGGGGGGCTGATACGCAGTATTTT.

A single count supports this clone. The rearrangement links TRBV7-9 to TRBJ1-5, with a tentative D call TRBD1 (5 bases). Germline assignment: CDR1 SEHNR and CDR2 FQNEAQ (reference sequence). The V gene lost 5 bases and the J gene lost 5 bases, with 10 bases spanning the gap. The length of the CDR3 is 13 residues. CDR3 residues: CASSLRGDQPQHF. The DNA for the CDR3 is TGTGCCAGCAGCCTCCGGGGGGATCAGCCCCAGCATTTT. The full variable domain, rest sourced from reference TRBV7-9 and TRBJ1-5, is DTGVSQNPRHKITKRGQNVTFRCDPISEHNRLYWYRQTLGQGPEFLTYFQNEAQLEKSRLLSDRFSAERPKGSFSTLEIQRTEQGDSAMYLCASSLRGDQPQHFGDGTRLSIL.

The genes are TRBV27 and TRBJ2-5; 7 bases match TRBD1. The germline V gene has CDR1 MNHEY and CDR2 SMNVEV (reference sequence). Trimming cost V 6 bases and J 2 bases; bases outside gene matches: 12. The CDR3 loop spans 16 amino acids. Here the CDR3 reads CASRTIGTAPQETQYF. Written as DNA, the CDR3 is TGTGCCAGCAGAACAATAGGGACAGCCCCACAAGAGACCCAGTACTTC.

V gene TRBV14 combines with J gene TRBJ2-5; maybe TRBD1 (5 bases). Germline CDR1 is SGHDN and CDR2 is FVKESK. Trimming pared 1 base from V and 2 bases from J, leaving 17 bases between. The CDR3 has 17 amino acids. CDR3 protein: CASSQGGGPYSQETQYF. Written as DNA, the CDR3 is TGTGCCAGCAGCCAAGGGGGCGGACCTTACTCTCAAGAGACCCAGTACTTC.

As DNA, the CDR3 is TGTGCCAGCAGCTTGGGGGACAGGCGAAGCTCCTACGAGCAGTACTTC. It codes for CASSLGDRRSSYEQYF. The rearrangement uses TRBV5-4 and TRBJ2-7; TRBD1 matches at 8 bases. Unmatched junction bases numbered 5, after V lost 0 bases and J lost 0 bases. The germline V gene encodes CDR1 SGHNT and CDR2 YYREEE (reference sequence). The CDR3 is made up of 16 amino acids.

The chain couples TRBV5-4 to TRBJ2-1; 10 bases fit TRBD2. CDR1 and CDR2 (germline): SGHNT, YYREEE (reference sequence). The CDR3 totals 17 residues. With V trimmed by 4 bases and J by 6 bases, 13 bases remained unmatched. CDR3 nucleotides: TGTGCCAGCAGCCCTTTCAATTTAGCGGGGGGAGTCAATGAGCAGTTCTTC. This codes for CASSPFNLAGGVNEQFF.

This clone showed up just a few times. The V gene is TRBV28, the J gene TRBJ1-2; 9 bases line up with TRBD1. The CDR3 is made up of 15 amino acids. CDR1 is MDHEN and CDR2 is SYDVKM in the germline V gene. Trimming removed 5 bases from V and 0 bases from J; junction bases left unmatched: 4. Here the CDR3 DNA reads TGTGCCAGCAGTGACCGGGACAGGGCTAACTATGGCTACACCTTC. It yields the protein CASSDRDRANYGYTF.

The CDR3: CASSFPGQINSPLHF. The CDR3 nucleotides are TGTGCCAGCAGTTTTCCGGGACAAATTAATTCACCCCTCCACTTT. This chain links TRBV28 with TRBJ1-6; tentative D call: TRBD1 (6 bases). This CDR3 comprises 15 residues. The V end was cut by 3 bases, the J end by 6 bases, with 12 bases between. Germline-derived CDR1 and CDR2 are MDHEN and SYDVKM.

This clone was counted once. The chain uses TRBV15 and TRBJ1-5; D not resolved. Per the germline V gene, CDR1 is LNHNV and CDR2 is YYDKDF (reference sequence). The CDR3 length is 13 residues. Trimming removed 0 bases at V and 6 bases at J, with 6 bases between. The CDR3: CATSRDAGQPQHF. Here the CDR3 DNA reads TGTGCCACCAGCAGAGACGCGGGTCAGCCCCAGCATTTT.

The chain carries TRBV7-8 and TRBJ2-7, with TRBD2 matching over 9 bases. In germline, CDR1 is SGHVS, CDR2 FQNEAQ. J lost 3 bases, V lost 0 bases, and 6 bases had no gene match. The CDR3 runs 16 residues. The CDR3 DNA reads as TGTGCCAGCAGCTTAGCGGGGACTAGCACGTTCTACGAGCAGTACTTC. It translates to CASSLAGTSTFYEQYF. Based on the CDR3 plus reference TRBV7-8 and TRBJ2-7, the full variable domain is GAGVSQSPRYKVAKRGQDVALRCDPISGHVSLFWYQQALGQGPEFLTYFQNEAQLDKSGLPSDRFFAERPEGSVSTLKIQRTQQEDSAVYLCASSLAGTSTFYEQYFGPGTRLTVT.

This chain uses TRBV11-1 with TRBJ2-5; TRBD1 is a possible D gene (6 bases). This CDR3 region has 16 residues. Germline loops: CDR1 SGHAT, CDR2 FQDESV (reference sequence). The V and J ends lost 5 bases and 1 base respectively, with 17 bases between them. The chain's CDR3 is CASSLGAGAVQETQYF. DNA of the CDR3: TGTGCCAGCAGCCTTGGGGCAGGGGCCGTCCAAGAGACCCAGTACTTC. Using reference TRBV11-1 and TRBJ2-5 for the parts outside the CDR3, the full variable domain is EAEVAQSPRYKITEKSQAVAFWCDPISGHATLYWYRQILGQGPELLVQFQDESVVDDSQLPKDRFSAERLKGVDSTLKIQPAELGDSAMYLCASSLGAGAVQETQYFGPGTRLLVL.